Below are 17 T cell receptor beta chains sequenced from a single sample in a study of T cells in Graves' hyperthyroidism and ophthalmopathy (dated by TCRdb to about 2019). Library prep was done by multiplex PCR. Sequencing instrument: Illumina HiSeq 2000. The TCR beta CDR3 regions were amplified from the RNA transcripts. For the first round of RT-PCR on the TCR CDR3, the HTBI primer set was used together with the Qiagen OneStep RT-PCR kit. The public sequencing data were trimmed at Q25 with fastp and processed into clonotypes with MiXCR by TCRdb, which kept only in-frame beta chains. Each CDR3 protein gets just one entry, which takes the most common genes and DNA from the rows behind it. The sample profile shows approximately 360,000 distinct CDR3 sequences; more than 20% of them were found once. The top ten clonotypes cover roughly 70% of the sample. Sample: blood. Receptor source: a man aged 50 to 59 with Graves' hyperthyroidism.

The V and J genes are TRBV19 and TRBJ2-5, with TRBD2 identical over 12 bases. The CDR3 extends over 15 amino acids. Germline V gene sequence: CDR1 LNHDA, CDR2 SQIVND (reference sequence). Unmatched junction bases numbered 2, after V lost 1 base and J lost 5 bases. The CDR3 coding sequence is TGTGCCAGTAGTATAGGACTAGCGGGAGTTGAGACCCAGTACTTC. The encoded protein is CASSIGLAGVETQYF.

For this clonotype: A read error is possible here, since a much larger clone lies one base away. The V gene is TRBV11-2, the J gene TRBJ1-2; D ambiguous. The CDR3 extends over 13 amino acids. Germline V gene sequence: CDR1 SGHAT, CDR2 FQNNGV. Trimming pared 3 bases from V and 8 bases from J, leaving 13 bases between. The CDR3 DNA is TGTGCCAGCAGCTTTGAACCCGGGTCGGGCTACACCTTC. Protein sequence: CASSFEPGSGYTF.

The CDR3: CASTGARETQYF. The CDR3, as DNA: TGTGCCAGCACAGGGGCGCGAGAGACCCAGTACTTC. This chain connects TRBV2 to TRBJ2-5; D possibly corresponds to TRBD1 (6 bases). V dropped 7 bases and J dropped 4 bases, with 10 bases sitting between them. The CDR3 totals 12 residues. Germline loops: CDR1 SNHLY, CDR2 FYNNEI.

There are a few counts of this clonotype. The chain combines TRBV4-2 with TRBJ1-1; D might be TRBD1 (6 bases). The CDR3 is 15 residues long. Germline V gene lookup returns CDR1 LGHNA and CDR2 YNFKEQ. With 0 bases removed from V and 2 bases from J, the gap between germline ends came to 10 bases. CDR3 in amino acids: CASSQERGANTEAFF. DNA of the CDR3: TGTGCCAGCAGCCAAGAAAGGGGGGCTAACACTGAAGCTTTCTTT.

In its sample, this clonotype was seen many times. The rearrangement links TRBV3-1 to TRBJ2-1; D gene uncertain. CDR1 is LGHDT and CDR2 is YNNKEL in the germline V gene (reference sequence). The V end lost 2 bases, the J end lost 1 base, and 12 bases lay between the germline ends. CDR3 size: 16 residues. Here the CDR3 reads CASSQNEFKSYNEQFF. DNA for the CDR3: TGTGCCAGCAGCCAAAACGAATTTAAGTCCTACAATGAGCAGTTCTTC.

This clonotype showed up just a few times. As DNA, the CDR3 is TGTGCCAGCAGCTCTCAGACTAGGAAGGAGCAGTTCTTC. Translated, it gives CASSSQTRKEQFF. The rearrangement uses TRBV7-9 and TRBJ2-1; D possibly corresponds to TRBD2 (6 bases). V was trimmed by 4 bases and J by 10 bases, leaving 14 bases between them. Germline V lookup: CDR1 SEHNR, CDR2 FQNEAQ (reference sequence). This CDR3 contains 13 residues.

The chain carries TRBV6-1 and TRBJ1-6; D perhaps matches TRBD1 (6 bases). CDR1 and CDR2 (germline): MNHNS, SASEGT. V was pared by 6 bases and J by 10 bases, with 16 bases between. The CDR3 runs to 14 residues. The CDR3: CASREQGPSSPLHF. The CDR3 bases are TGTGCCAGCAGGGAACAGGGACCGTCGTCACCCCTCCACTTT.

This clonotype has a handful of counts. The chain uses TRBV2 and TRBJ1-3; TRBD1 might be the D (5 bases). Trimming left V 2 bases short and J 3 bases short, with 8 bases between. Germline V lookup: CDR1 SNHLY, CDR2 FYNNEI. This CDR3 is built from 14 residues. The DNA for the CDR3 is TGTGCCAGCAGTGAACAGGGTTATGGAAACACCATATATTTT. Translation: CASSEQGYGNTIYF.

This clonotype was observed many times. The gene calls are TRBV3-1 and TRBJ1-1; 7 bases are a match to TRBD1. Germline V gene sequence: CDR1 LGHDT, CDR2 YNNKEL (reference sequence). The CDR3 is 13 amino acids. Trimming cost V 1 base and J 8 bases; bases outside gene matches: 4. CDR3 residues: CASSQVGRGEAFF. In DNA form, the CDR3 reads TGTGCCAGCAGCCAAGTGGGCAGGGGGGAAGCTTTCTTT.

This clonotype showed up many times. The V gene is TRBV11-3, the J gene TRBJ1-3; no reliable D call. This CDR3 region has 14 residues. Trimming removed 8 bases from V and 1 base from J, with 12 bases in between. Germline V gene data show CDR1 as SGHNT and CDR2 as YENEEA. The CDR3 loop reads CASRPAGSGNTIYF. The CDR3 bases are TGTGCCAGCCGCCCCGCTGGTTCTGGAAACACCATATATTTT.

As to this clonotype: Its ends do not fully match the called genes, so a read error is possible. The chain uses TRBV9 and TRBJ2-5; 14 bases agree with TRBD2. CDR1 is SGDLS and CDR2 is YYNGEE in the germline V gene. The CDR3 has 16 residues. CDR3 amino acids: CASSVGTSGGQETQYF. The DNA for the CDR3 is TGTGCCAGTAGCGTGGGGACTAGCGGGGGACAAGAGACCCAGTACTTC.

The chain links TRBV30 to TRBJ2-5, with 10 bases aligning to TRBD2. Germline values: CDR1 GTSNPN, CDR2 SVGIG (reference sequence). With V trimmed by 3 bases and J by 5 bases, 6 bases remained unmatched. The CDR3 sequence is 14 residues long. CDR3 in amino acids: CAWRGAGGPETQYF. The CDR3 coding sequence is TGTGCCTGGAGAGGAGCGGGAGGGCCGGAGACCCAGTACTTC.

The chain carries TRBV11-2 and TRBJ2-1; D might be TRBD2 (7 bases). V lost 5 bases, J lost 7 bases, and 24 bases lay in between. This CDR3 is built from 17 residues. Germline-derived CDR1 and CDR2 are SGHAT and FQNNGV. The CDR3 sequence: CASSATRTAGRRNEQFF. CDR3 in DNA: TGTGCCAGCAGCGCAACAAGGACAGCGGGGAGGCGGAATGAGCAGTTCTTC.

The table lists this clonotype with a few counts. This chain connects TRBV18 to TRBJ2-7; either TRBD1 or TRBD2 may fit D (5 bases each). In germline, CDR1 is KGHSH, CDR2 LQKENI. Trimming took 3 bases from V and 4 from J, leaving 16 bases between them. The CDR3 runs 15 residues. CDR3 residues: CASSPSGTVNYEQYF. CDR3 DNA sequence: TGTGCCAGCTCACCCTCCGGGACGGTGAATTACGAGCAGTACTTC.

The gene calls are TRBV28 and TRBJ1-2; D ambiguous. Germline CDR1 is MDHEN and CDR2 is SYDVKM. This CDR3 spans 13 amino acids. V lost 8 bases to trimming and J lost 4 bases, with 14 bases between them. CDR3 nucleotide sequence: TGTGCCAGCGCGCCCCCAACGTTCTATGGCTACACCTTC. Its translation: CASAPPTFYGYTF.

The V and J genes are TRBV6-2 or TRBV6-3 and TRBJ2-1; D call uncertain. The CDR3 consists of 14 residues. Trimming cost V 5 bases and J 0 bases, with 8 bases left between them. The germline CDR1 and CDR2 sequences are MNHEY and SVGEGT. The CDR3 coding sequence is TGTGCCAGCAGTCGTCCGGGCTCCTACAATGAGCAGTTCTTC. Encoded protein: CASSRPGSYNEQFF.

This clonotype was picked up a small number of times. The chain employs TRBV27 and TRBJ2-7; 8 bases line up with TRBD1. V shed 1 base and J 0 bases; nucleotides not matched to a gene: 11. This CDR3 has 18 amino acids. Germline V gene sequence: CDR1 MNHEY, CDR2 SMNVEV (reference sequence). For the CDR3, the DNA is TGTGCCAGCAGTTTATACCCCCCCCGGGACAGGAGCTCCTACGAGCAGTACTTC. Its protein is CASSLYPPRDRSSYEQYF.